Below, 18 T cell receptor beta chains from the same sample are listed, as sequenced in a study of shared clonotypes between healthy human individuals. Some clones are missing from TCRdb's copy, which holds only in-frame ones; the method was immunoSEQ multiplex PCR. The profile shows hundreds of thousands of clones, about 90% of them singletons. Positively selected for CCR7, the CD45RO-negative cells used as naive CD8 cells excluded terminally differentiated effector memory CD45RA+ cells. The sequencing input was naive CD8+ T cells sorted from blood. These receptors all come from a man younger than 40 in good health.

The rearrangement joins TRBV7-8 to TRBJ2-1; 11 nucleotides agree with TRBD2. The V gene's germline CDR1 is SGHVS and CDR2 FQNEAQ. The V gene end was trimmed by 1 base and the J gene end by 3 bases; junction bases not matched to a gene: 5. The CDR3 consists of 17 residues. The CDR3 nucleotides are TGTGCCAGCAGCTTAGAGACTAGCGGGACTTTCTACAATGAGCAGTTCTTC. Translating gives CASSLETSGTFYNEQFF.

J is TRBJ2-2 and V is TRBV9; a weak D match, TRBD1 (7 bases). The V end was cut by 2 bases, the J end by 3 bases, with 11 bases between. The CDR3 extends over 15 amino acids. From germline, CDR1 is SGDLS and CDR2 YYNGEE. CDR3 DNA sequence: TGTGCCAGCAGCGTGGAGGGGGCAGACACCGGGGAGCTGTTTTTT. Translating gives CASSVEGADTGELFF.

The chain joins TRBV27 to TRBJ2-7; possible D gene TRBD2, 5 bases. Germline CDR1 reads MNHEY; CDR2 reads SMNVEV (reference sequence). V was clipped by 2 bases and J by 5 bases, with 10 bases between them. This CDR3 spans 13 amino acids. DNA for the CDR3: TGTGCCAGCAGTTTAGGACTCCCTCACGAGCAGTACTTC. Translating it yields CASSLGLPHEQYF.

The CDR3 DNA follows: TGTGCCAGCAGCTTGGTAGCGGGAGGGACCTACGAGCAGTACTTC. Protein: CASSLVAGGTYEQYF. The chain couples TRBV7-9 to TRBJ2-7; 11 bases are shared with TRBD2. The junction had 3 bases not matched to a gene; V was cut back by 3 bases and J by 2 bases. CDR3 size: 15 residues. Germline CDR1 reads SEHNR; CDR2 reads FQNEAQ (reference sequence).

Comment on this clone: Other DNA sequences in the same sample also yield this CDR3. The chain couples TRBV9 to TRBJ2-7; D might be TRBD1 or TRBD2, each matching 5 bases. CDR1 and CDR2 from the germline V gene are SGDLS and YYNGEE. The CDR3 is made up of 14 amino acids. Trimming removed 3 bases from V and 2 bases from J, with 12 bases in between. The CDR3 bases are TGTGCCAGCAGCGCCGGGACGGGGACCTACGAGCAGTACTTC. Translating it yields CASSAGTGTYEQYF.

The rearrangement links TRBV30 to TRBJ1-4; D is possibly TRBD1 (6 bases). Germline lookup yields CDR1 GTSNPN and CDR2 SVGIG (reference sequence). CDR3 length: 13 amino acids. Deletions cut 1 base from V and 13 bases from J, with 16 bases between. CDR3 region: CAWSEGRGFRLFF. The CDR3 nucleotides are TGTGCCTGGAGTGAGGGCAGGGGCTTTCGACTGTTTTTT.

The rearrangement joins TRBV29-1 to TRBJ2-7; TRBD2 might be the D (6 bases). V was trimmed by 6 bases and J by 1 base, leaving 16 bases between them. CDR1 is SQVTM and CDR2 is ANQGSEA in the germline V gene. This CDR3 has 14 residues. The CDR3 protein is CSVLAPDSSYEQYF. For the CDR3, the DNA is TGCAGCGTGCTAGCGCCTGACTCATCCTACGAGCAGTACTTC.

The rearrangement uses TRBV10-3 and TRBJ1-1, with D perhaps TRBD1 (6 bases). CDR3 length: 17 residues. The V end was cut by 3 bases, the J end by 3 bases, with 20 bases between. Germline V gene sequence: CDR1 ENHRY, CDR2 SYGVKD. CDR3 amino acids: CAISDFDRPRRYTEAFF. For the CDR3, the DNA is TGTGCCATCAGTGACTTCGACAGGCCTCGGAGGTACACTGAAGCTTTCTTT.

V gene TRBV4-1 combines with J gene TRBJ1-1, with D unclear. CDR1 is MGHRA, CDR2 YSYEKL, per germline. With 4 bases removed from V and 5 bases from J, the gap between germline ends came to 14 bases. This CDR3 spans 14 amino acids. CDR3 DNA: TGCGCCAGCAGCCCGGACGGGGTAGTGACTGAAGCTTTCTTT. Translation: CASSPDGVVTEAFF.

The chain has TRBV9 and TRBJ1-1; TRBD1 is a possible D gene (5 bases). V was clipped by 5 bases and J by 5 bases, with 10 bases between them. The germline CDR1 and CDR2 sequences are SGDLS and YYNGEE. This CDR3 comprises 12 residues. CDR3 protein: CASSDDSTEAFF. CDR3 bases: TGTGCCAGCAGTGATGACAGTACTGAAGCTTTCTTT.

On this clone itself: The identical CDR3 is also encoded by other nucleotide sequences in the sample. V gene TRBV27 combines with J gene TRBJ2-3; no reliable D call. The germline V gene encodes CDR1 MNHEY and CDR2 SMNVEV (reference sequence). Trimming removed 0 bases from V and 0 bases from J, with 1 base in between. The CDR3 totals 13 residues. The CDR3 loop is CASSLSSTDTQYF. The CDR3, as DNA: TGTGCCAGCAGTTTATCCAGCACAGATACGCAGTATTTT.

The chain uses TRBV25-1 and TRBJ2-7; D not certain. Trimming pared 4 bases from V and 3 bases from J, leaving 13 bases between. CDR3 size: 14 residues. In germline, CDR1 is MGHDK, CDR2 SYGVNS. CDR3 DNA sequence: TGTGCCAGCAGTGGTTCCCCCCTAGGCTACGAGCAGTACTTC. As protein: CASSGSPLGYEQYF.

The CDR3, as DNA: TGTGCCAGCAGTCCCGTTTCTCGGACCGCGAACACTGAAGCTTTCTTT. Translated, it gives CASSPVSRTANTEAFF. The chain carries TRBV28 and TRBJ1-1; the D is unclear. CDR1 MDHEN and CDR2 SYDVKM come from the germline V gene. There are 16 residues in the CDR3. V lost 5 bases, J lost 1 base, and 17 bases lay in between.

The gene calls are TRBV7-9 and TRBJ2-5; D remains ambiguous. V was cut by 5 bases and J by 5 bases, with 21 bases left in between. Germline CDR1 is SEHNR and CDR2 is FQNEAQ (reference sequence). The CDR3 has 16 residues. The CDR3 here is CASSPSKERFLETQYF. The CDR3 nucleotides are TGTGCCAGCAGCCCTTCAAAGGAACGATTTTTGGAGACCCAGTACTTC.

The chain employs TRBV11-1 and TRBJ2-7, with a weak D call TRBD2 (5 bases). V dropped 5 bases and J dropped 4 bases, with 6 bases sitting between them. The CDR3 runs to 11 residues. Germline V CDR1 and CDR2: SGHAT, FQDESV (reference sequence). In nucleotides, the CDR3 is TGTGCCAGCAGCCGGGGTTACGAGCAGTACTTC. It yields the protein CASSRGYEQYF.

This chain joins TRBV7-6 and TRBJ2-3, with 9 bases identical to TRBD1. Germline V gene data show CDR1 as SGHVS and CDR2 as FNYEAQ. V lost 3 bases to trimming and J lost 6 bases; unmatched junction nucleotides: 13. This CDR3 has 17 amino acids. Here the CDR3 reads CASSFVGTGTLRDTQYF. The CDR3, as DNA: TGTGCCAGCAGCTTTGTGGGGACAGGGACTTTGAGGGATACGCAGTATTTT.

The CDR3 nucleotides read TGTGCCAGCAGGAGCGACAGGGCTGACCAAGAGACCCAGTACTTC. Its protein is CASRSDRADQETQYF. The V gene is TRBV2, the J gene TRBJ2-5; the match to TRBD1 covers 7 bases. After removal of 6 bases from V and 0 bases from J, the junction contained 7 bases not matched to a gene. Germline CDR1 reads SNHLY; CDR2 reads FYNNEI. The CDR3 totals 15 residues. Based on the CDR3 plus reference TRBV2 and TRBJ2-5, the full variable domain is EPEVTQTPSHQVTQMGQEVILRCVPISNHLYFYWYRQILGQKVEFLVSFYNNEISEKSEIFDDQFSVERPDGSNFTLKIRSTKLEDSAMYFCASRSDRADQETQYFGPGTRLLVL.

This chain uses TRBV14 with TRBJ2-3; D ambiguous. The CDR3 covers 15 residues. CDR1 and CDR2 (germline): SGHDN, FVKESK. The V end lost 0 bases, the J end lost 3 bases, and 10 bases lay between the germline ends. The CDR3 sequence: CASSQESRVTDTQYF. As DNA, the CDR3 is TGTGCCAGCAGCCAAGAATCTAGGGTGACAGATACGCAGTATTTT.